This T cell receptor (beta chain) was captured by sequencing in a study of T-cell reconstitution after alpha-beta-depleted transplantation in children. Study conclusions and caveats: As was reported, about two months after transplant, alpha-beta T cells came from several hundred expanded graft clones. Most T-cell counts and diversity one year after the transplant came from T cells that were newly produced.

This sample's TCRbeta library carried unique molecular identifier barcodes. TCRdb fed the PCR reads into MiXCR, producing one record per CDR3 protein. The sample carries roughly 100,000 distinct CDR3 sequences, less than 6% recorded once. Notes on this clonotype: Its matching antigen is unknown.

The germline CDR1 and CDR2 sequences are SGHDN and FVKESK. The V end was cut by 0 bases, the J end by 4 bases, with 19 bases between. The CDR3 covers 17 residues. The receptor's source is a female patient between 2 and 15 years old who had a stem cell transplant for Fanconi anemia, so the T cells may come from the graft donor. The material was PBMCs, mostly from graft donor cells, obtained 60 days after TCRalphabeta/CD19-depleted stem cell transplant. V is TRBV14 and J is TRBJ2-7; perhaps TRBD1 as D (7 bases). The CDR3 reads CASSQEIAAGGRYEQYF. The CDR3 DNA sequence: TGTGCCAGCAGCCAAGAAATAGCGGCAGGGGGGAGGTACGAGCAGTACTTC.